The 10 T cell receptor beta chains reported below all come from one sample, sequenced in a study of CD8+ T cells in alopecia areata. Sequencing used cDNA as its template, made by extracting RNA and reverse transcribing it. TCRdb keeps only in-frame clones here, not all; method: immunoSEQ multiplex PCR. The sample shows 80,000 to 100,000 clones, more than 35% of them seen only once. Sequencing was done on a sample of CD4+ T cells sorted from blood. The receptors were sampled from a human donor with alopecia areata.

This clone turned up a few times. The V call is TRBV29-1, the J call TRBJ2-4; D unresolved. V gave up 3 bases and J gave up 5 bases, with 11 bases separating them. CDR1 is SQVTM, CDR2 ANQGSEA, per germline. The CDR3 sequence is 13 residues long. This CDR3 reads CSVEAGSQNIQYF. The CDR3 DNA sequence: TGCAGCGTTGAGGCAGGATCGCAAAACATTCAGTACTTC.

This sequence joins TRBV27 and TRBJ2-3; D uncertain. V was cut by 6 bases and J by 7 bases, with 14 bases left in between. The CDR3 has 13 residues. The germline CDR1 and CDR2 sequences are MNHEY and SMNVEV (reference sequence). Here the CDR3 reads CASRNFVGNTQYF. DNA for the CDR3: TGTGCCAGCAGAAACTTCGTAGGAAATACGCAGTATTTT.

V and J are TRBV25-1 and TRBJ1-5; no clear D. The CDR3 totals 13 residues. Germline V gives CDR1 MGHDK, CDR2 SYGVNS. Deletions cut 3 bases from V and 6 bases from J, with 9 bases between. The chain's CDR3 is CASSDREFQPQHF. The CDR3 nucleotides read TGTGCCAGCAGTGATCGTGAATTTCAGCCCCAGCATTTT.

This clone was observed a few times. CDR3 in DNA: TGTGCCAGCAGCCCCCGACTAGCGCGCACAGATACGCAGTATTTT. Its translation: CASSPRLARTDTQYF. V is TRBV7-9 and J is TRBJ2-3; 8 nucleotides line up with TRBD2. The CDR3 is 15 amino acids. V shed 5 bases, J shed 1 base, and the junction held 5 bases outside the gene matches. The germline V gene encodes CDR1 SEHNR and CDR2 FQNEAQ (reference sequence).

The chain has TRBV29-1 and TRBJ2-2, with a tentative D call TRBD2 (5 bases). The CDR3 runs 14 residues. Trimming took off 1 base at V and 5 bases at J, with 11 bases between the two ends. Germline assignment: CDR1 SQVTM and CDR2 ANQGSEA. This CDR3 is CSVEGGRVTGELFF. The DNA for the CDR3 is TGCAGCGTTGAAGGTGGGCGGGTAACCGGGGAGCTGTTTTTT.

This chain links TRBV29-1 with TRBJ2-1; 10 bases are a match to TRBD1. V lost 8 bases and J lost 5; bases outside the gene matches: 6. Germline V CDR1 and CDR2: SQVTM, ANQGSEA. This CDR3 region has 13 residues. The CDR3 loop reads CSTDRGRDNEQFF. DNA for the CDR3: TGCAGCACAGACAGGGGGCGTGACAATGAGCAGTTCTTC.

The chain employs TRBV29-1 and TRBJ2-2; 7 nucleotides align to TRBD1. CDR1 and CDR2 (germline): SQVTM, ANQGSEA. The ends lost 5 bases at V and 7 bases at J; junction bases unmatched: 13. CDR3 length: 15 amino acids. In DNA, the CDR3 is TGCAGCGTTACAGCTCGGACAGGTGTTGGCGGGGAGCTGTTTTTT. Amino acid sequence: CSVTARTGVGGELFF.

CDR3 protein: CASSQSGTINNEQFF. CDR3 bases: TGCGCCAGCAGCCAATCCGGGACTATCAACAATGAGCAGTTCTTC. The genes are TRBV4-1 and TRBJ2-1; 7 bases agree with TRBD2. Germline V gene sequence: CDR1 MGHRA, CDR2 YSYEKL. The trim removed 2 bases at V and 5 bases at J, leaving 6 bases unmatched. This CDR3 comprises 15 residues.

This clone was observed a handful of times. J is TRBJ2-7 and V is TRBV5-1; TRBD1 agrees at 7 bases. Germline CDR1 and CDR2: SGHRS and YFSETQ. Trimming at V came to 2 bases and at J to 2 bases, leaving 4 bases not matched to a gene. The CDR3 has 14 amino acids. CDR3 coding DNA: TGCGCCAGCAGCTTCCGGGACAGTACCTACGAGCAGTACTTC. Protein sequence: CASSFRDSTYEQYF.

The chain's CDR3 is CASSLGQGAETQYF. The CDR3 DNA follows: TGTGCCAGTAGTTTGGGACAGGGGGCTGAGACCCAGTACTTC. The chain couples TRBV19 to TRBJ2-5; 12 nucleotides match TRBD1. This CDR3 is built from 14 residues. The V and J ends lost 5 bases and 5 bases, in that order; junction bases with no gene match: 3. Germline V gene sequence: CDR1 LNHDA, CDR2 SQIVND (reference sequence).